The present T cell receptor (beta chain) was sequenced within a study of blood T cell repertoires in COVID-19. The overall study: Some COVID-19 samples were acute and others convalescent; all came from the United States, Italy and Spain. PBMCs, B-cell-depleted T cells, or T cells were the source of the cDNA or gDNA that made up the material.

The CDR3 is 15 residues long. V gave up 4 bases and J gave up 5 bases; unmatched junction bases: 7. The germline CDR1 and CDR2 sequences are MGHRA and YSYEKL. Original analysis: Amplified reference gene primers provided the basis for estimating nucleated cell counts. TCRdb keeps only in-frame clones here, not all; method: immunoSEQ multiplex PCR. The D gene and trimming were derived from the DNA, and the V and J assignments and clone size from that table. This sample has approximately 49,000 clones, with 82% found just once. V gene TRBV4-1 combines with J gene TRBJ1-4, with 7 bases aligning to TRBD1. The sample consisted of peripheral blood. This sequence originates from a woman between 55 and 75 years old with acute or convalescent COVID-19. CDR3 nucleotides: TGCGCCAGCAGCCTTTGGGACAGCCCCAATGAAAAACTGTTTTTT. This codes for CASSLWDSPNEKLFF.